This is a list of T cell receptor beta chains from one sample in a study of neoadjuvant nivolumab and ipilimumab in lung cancer. Some clones are missing from TCRdb's copy, which holds only in-frame ones; the method was immunoSEQ multiplex PCR. This sample has tens of thousands of clones; around 89% occur once, and the top ten carry roughly 3.7%. Here the sequenced sample was blood, taken before neoadjuvant nivolumab, alone or with ipilimumab. The origin of the receptors is an adult with non-small cell lung cancer. Some clones in this sample may be carry-over from other donors' samples. Both conserved end residues are part of each CDR3. A D gene is named only where the DNA matches it firmly. The size entry is marked missing in some rows and otherwise reads once, few, many or a size class.

v_call	j_call	clone_size	d_call	cdr3_aa	cdr3_nt
TRBV2	TRBJ2-7	once	.	CASSDAGNSDEQYF	TGTGCCAGCAGTGACGCGGGGAACTCCGACGAGCAGTACTTC
TRBV7-3	TRBJ1-3	.	.	CASSVTSDSGNTIYF	TGTGCCAGCAGCGTCACATCCGACTCTGGAAACACCATATATTTT
TRBV10-1	TRBJ2-5	.	.	CASSYEEGRLFQETQYF	TGCGCCAGCAGTTACGAGGAGGGCAGGTTGTTCCAAGAGACCCAGTACTTC
TRBV19	TRBJ2-1	.	.	CASSTLNNEQFF	TGTGCCAGTTCGACCCTAAACAATGAGCAGTTCTTC
TRBV6-5	TRBJ1-1	.	.	CASRGGVGLNTEAFF	TGTGCCAGCAGAGGTGGGGTCGGGTTGAACACTGAAGCTTTCTTT
TRBV18	TRBJ2-1	.	TRBD1	CASSPLDRGEQFF	TGTGCCAGCTCACCATTGGACAGGGGTGAGCAGTTCTTC
TRBV5-1	TRBJ2-7	.	TRBD2	CASSRTSGSPYEQYF	TGCGCCAGCAGCCGGACTAGCGGGAGCCCTTACGAGCAGTACTTC
TRBV7-6	TRBJ1-5	.	.	CASSLQSGNNQPQHF	TGTGCCAGCAGCCTTCAGAGCGGTAACAATCAGCCCCAGCATTTT
TRBV4-1	TRBJ2-7	.	TRBD2	CASSQGIPKAASGPYEQYF	TGCGCCAGCAGCCAAGGGATTCCAAAGGCGGCTAGCGGCCCCTACGAGCAGTACTTC
TRBV19	TRBJ2-5	.	.	CASSPMSSTETQYF	TGTGCCAGTAGCCCCATGTCAAGTACAGAGACCCAGTACTTC
TRBV7-2	TRBJ1-2	.	.	CASSFGLSNYGYTF	TGTGCCAGCAGCTTCGGACTCTCTAACTATGGCTACACCTTC
TRBV6-6	TRBJ1-5	.	.	CASSTVTGNQPQHF	TGTGCCAGCAGCACAGTAACAGGCAATCAGCCCCAGCATTTT
TRBV30	TRBJ2-5	.	.	CAWSTAGGSTQYF	TGTGCCTGGAGTACGGCTGGAGGTAGTACCCAGTACTTC
TRBV30	TRBJ2-1	.	TRBD2	CAWSRTSGRNEQFF	TGTGCCTGGAGCAGGACTAGCGGGCGGAATGAGCAGTTCTTC
TRBV7-9	TRBJ2-2	.	.	CASSLSRPRDTGELFF	TGTGCCAGCAGCTTGAGTAGACCGCGGGACACCGGGGAGCTGTTTTTT
TRBV11-2	TRBJ2-7	few	.	CASSSTNYMEQYF	TGTGCCAGCAGCTCGACAAATTACATGGAGCAGTACTTC
TRBV4-3	TRBJ1-2	medium-sized	.	CASSQARGTNYGYTF	TGCGCCAGCAGCCAAGCAAGGGGTACTAACTATGGCTACACCTTC
TRBV7-2	TRBJ2-7	.	.	CASSPMRHSYEQYF	TGTGCCAGCAGCCCTATGCGCCACTCCTACGAGCAGTACTTC
TRBV18	TRBJ2-7	.	TRBD2	CASSPPSGGPYEQYF	TGTGCCAGCTCACCACCGTCGGGAGGGCCCTACGAGCAGTACTTC
TRBV7-3	TRBJ2-7	.	TRBD1	CASSLMSGGIYEQYF	TGTGCCAGCAGCTTAATGTCAGGGGGTATTTACGAGCAGTACTTC
TRBV5-1	TRBJ2-5	.	TRBD2	CASSTKLAGVVRETQYF	TGCGCCAGCAGCACAAAACTAGCGGGAGTTGTGAGGGAGACCCAGTACTTC
TRBV6-6	TRBJ2-5	.	.	CASSSRAQETQYF	TGTGCCAGCAGTTCCCGGGCCCAGGAGACCCAGTACTTC
TRBV7-6	TRBJ2-7	.	TRBD2	CASSLRTSGSYEQYF	TGTGCCAGCAGCCTCCGGACTAGCGGGAGTTACGAGCAGTACTTC
TRBV28	TRBJ2-7	.	.	CASSQSRLERYF	TGTGCCAGCAGCCAATCCCGACTAGAACGGTACTTC
TRBV7-2	TRBJ2-7	.	.	CASSSGQFSYEQYF	TGTGCCAGCAGCTCCGGACAGTTCTCCTACGAGCAGTACTTC
TRBV5-5	TRBJ2-1	.	.	CASSPQTAYNEQFF	TGTGCCAGCAGCCCTCAGACAGCCTACAATGAGCAGTTCTTC
TRBV6-5	TRBJ2-1	.	TRBD2	CASNPASGNNEQFF	TGTGCCAGCAATCCTGCTAGCGGAAACAATGAGCAGTTCTTC
TRBV6-5	TRBJ1-1	.	.	CASSFLENTEAFF	TGTGCCAGCAGTTTCCTGGAGAACACTGAAGCTTTCTTT
TRBV2	TRBJ2-7	.	.	CASSLQGSSYEQYF	TGTGCCAGCAGTCTCCAGGGGAGCTCCTACGAGCAGTACTTC
TRBV18	TRBJ1-1	.	.	CASSPQTGSMITEAFF	TGTGCCAGCTCACCACAGACAGGAAGTATGATCACTGAAGCTTTCTTT
TRBV18	TRBJ2-2	.	.	CASSSSVSGIGTGELFF	TGTGCCAGCTCGTCTTCGGTTAGCGGTATCGGCACCGGGGAGCTGTTTTTT
TRBV7-9	TRBJ2-1	.	.	CASSLLKGGTSYNEQFF	TGTGCCAGCAGCTTACTCAAAGGGGGAACCTCCTACAATGAGCAGTTCTTC
TRBV29-1	TRBJ2-5	.	.	CSVGLRQETQYF	TGCAGCGTTGGTTTGCGGCAAGAGACCCAGTACTTC
TRBV6-5	TRBJ2-1	.	.	CASSPQQWMNEQFF	TGTGCCAGCAGTCCGCAGCAATGGATGAATGAGCAGTTCTTC
TRBV5-5	TRBJ1-1	.	.	CASSLEWGAEAFF	TGTGCCAGCAGCTTGGAATGGGGGGCCGAAGCTTTCTTT
TRBV5-8	TRBJ2-7	.	TRBD2	CASSLGAGVREQYF	TGTGCCAGCAGCTTGGGGGCGGGGGTGCGCGAGCAGTACTTC
TRBV30	TRBJ2-2	.	TRBD1	CAWSLQGWELFF	TGTGCCTGGAGTCTACAGGGGTGGGAGCTGTTTTTT
TRBV5-1	TRBJ1-3	.	.	CASSLEQGATGNTIYF	TGCGCCAGCAGCTTAGAACAGGGAGCAACTGGAAACACCATATATTTT
TRBV10-3	TRBJ2-7	.	.	CAISKRGEQYF	TGTGCCATCAGTAAACGGGGCGAGCAGTACTTC
TRBV10-2	TRBJ2-3	.	TRBD1	CASSAGTGGTDTQYF	TGCGCCAGCAGTGCGGGGACAGGGGGCACAGATACGCAGTATTTT
TRBV5-1	TRBJ2-5	.	.	CASSLAPPETQYF	TGCGCCAGCAGCTTGGCTCCCCCTGAGACCCAGTACTTC
TRBV5-1	TRBJ1-5	.	TRBD1	CASSPLGTGANQPQHF	TGCGCCAGCAGCCCTCTGGGGACAGGGGCGAATCAGCCCCAGCATTTT